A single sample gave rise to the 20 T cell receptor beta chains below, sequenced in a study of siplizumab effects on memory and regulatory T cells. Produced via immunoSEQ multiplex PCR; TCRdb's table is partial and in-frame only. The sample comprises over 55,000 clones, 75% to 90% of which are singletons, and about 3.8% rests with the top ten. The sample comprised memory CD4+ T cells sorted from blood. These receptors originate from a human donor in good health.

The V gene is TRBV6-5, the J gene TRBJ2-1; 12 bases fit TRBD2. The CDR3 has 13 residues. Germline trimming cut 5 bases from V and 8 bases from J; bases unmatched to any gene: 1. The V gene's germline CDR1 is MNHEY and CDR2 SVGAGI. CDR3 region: CASSGLAGYEQFF. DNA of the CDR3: TGTGCCAGCAGTGGACTAGCGGGGTATGAGCAGTTCTTC.

Here the CDR3 DNA reads TGTGCCAGCAGACTGACAGGGTCCTACGAGCAGTACTTC. Translated: CASRLTGSYEQYF. The rearrangement joins TRBV27 to TRBJ2-7, with 7 bases lining up with TRBD1. This CDR3 comprises 13 residues. In germline, CDR1 is MNHEY, CDR2 SMNVEV (reference sequence). Trimming removed 6 bases from V and 1 base from J; junction bases left unmatched: 3.

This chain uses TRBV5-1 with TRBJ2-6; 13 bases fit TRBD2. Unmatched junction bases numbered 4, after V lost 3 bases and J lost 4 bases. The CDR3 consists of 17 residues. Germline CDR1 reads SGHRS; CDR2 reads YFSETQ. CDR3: CASSSGLAGVGANVLTF. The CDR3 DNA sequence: TGCGCCAGCAGCTCCGGACTAGCGGGAGTAGGGGCCAACGTCCTGACTTTC.

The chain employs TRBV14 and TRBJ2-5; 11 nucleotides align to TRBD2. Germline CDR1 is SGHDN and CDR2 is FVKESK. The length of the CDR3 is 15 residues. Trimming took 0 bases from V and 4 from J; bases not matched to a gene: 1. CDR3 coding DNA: TGTGCCAGCAGCCAAGAACTAGCGGGAGCAGAGACCCAGTACTTC. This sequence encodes CASSQELAGAETQYF.

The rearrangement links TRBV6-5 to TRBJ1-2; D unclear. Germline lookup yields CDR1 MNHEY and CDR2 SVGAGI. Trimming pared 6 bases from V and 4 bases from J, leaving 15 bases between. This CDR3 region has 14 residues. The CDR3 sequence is CASRPHGDIYGYTF. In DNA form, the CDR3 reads TGTGCCAGCAGGCCTCACGGGGATATCTATGGCTACACCTTC.

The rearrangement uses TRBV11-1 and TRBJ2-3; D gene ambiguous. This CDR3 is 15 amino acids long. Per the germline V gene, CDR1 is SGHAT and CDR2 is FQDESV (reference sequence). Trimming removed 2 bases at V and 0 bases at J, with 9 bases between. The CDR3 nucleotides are TGTGCCAGCAGCTTACGTAGTCTTAGCACAGATACGCAGTATTTT. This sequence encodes CASSLRSLSTDTQYF.

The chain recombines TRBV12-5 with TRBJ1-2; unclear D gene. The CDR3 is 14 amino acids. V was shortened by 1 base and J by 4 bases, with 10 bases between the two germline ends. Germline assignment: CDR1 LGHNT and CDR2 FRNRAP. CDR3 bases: TGTGCTAGTGGTTTGGGCTGGGGAAGCTATGGCTACACCTTC. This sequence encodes CASGLGWGSYGYTF.

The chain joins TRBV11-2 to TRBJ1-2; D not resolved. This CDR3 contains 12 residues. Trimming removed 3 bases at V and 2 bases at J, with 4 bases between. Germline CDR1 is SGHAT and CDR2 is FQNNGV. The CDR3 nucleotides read TGTGCCAGCAGCTTTAACAACTATGGCTACACCTTC. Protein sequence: CASSFNNYGYTF.

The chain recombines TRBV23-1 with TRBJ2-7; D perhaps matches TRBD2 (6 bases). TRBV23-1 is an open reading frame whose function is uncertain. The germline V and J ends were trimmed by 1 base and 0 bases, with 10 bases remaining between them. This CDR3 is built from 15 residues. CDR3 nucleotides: TGCGCCAGCAGTCAATACCGGGACTTCTCCTACGAGCAGTACTTC. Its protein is CASSQYRDFSYEQYF.

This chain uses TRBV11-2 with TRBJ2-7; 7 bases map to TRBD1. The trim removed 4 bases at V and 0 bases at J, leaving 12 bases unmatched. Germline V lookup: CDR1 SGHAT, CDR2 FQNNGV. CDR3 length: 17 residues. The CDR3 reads CASSSLLGQRSSYEQYF. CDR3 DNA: TGTGCCAGCAGCTCCCTATTGGGACAGCGAAGCTCCTACGAGCAGTACTTC. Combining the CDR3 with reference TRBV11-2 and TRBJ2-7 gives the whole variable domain EAGVAQSPRYKIIEKRQSVAFWCNPISGHATLYWYQQILGQGPKLLIQFQNNGVVDDSQLPKDRFSAERLKGVDSTLKIQPAKLEDSAVYLCASSSLLGQRSSYEQYFGPGTRLTVT.

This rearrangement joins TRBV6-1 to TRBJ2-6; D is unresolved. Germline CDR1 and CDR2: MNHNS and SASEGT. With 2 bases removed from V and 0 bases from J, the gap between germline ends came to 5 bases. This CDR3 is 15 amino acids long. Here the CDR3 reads CASSEYASGANVLTF. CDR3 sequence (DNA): TGTGCCAGCAGTGAATACGCCTCTGGGGCCAACGTCCTGACTTTC.

CDR3 bases: TGTGCCAGCTCATCCGAAGGGACCGGGACTAGCAGCACAGATACGCAGTATTTT. This codes for CASSSEGTGTSSTDTQYF. The V gene is TRBV6-4, the J gene TRBJ2-3; 9 bases fit TRBD2. The CDR3 spans 18 residues. Trimming took 8 bases from V and 0 from J; bases not matched to a gene: 15. Germline-derived CDR1 and CDR2 are MRHNA and SNTAGT.

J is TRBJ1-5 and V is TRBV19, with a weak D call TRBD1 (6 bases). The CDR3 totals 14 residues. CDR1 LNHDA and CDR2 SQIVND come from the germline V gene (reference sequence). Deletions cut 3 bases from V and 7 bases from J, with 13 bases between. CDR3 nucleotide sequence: TGTGCCAGTAGTATTACAGGGTCCAACCAGCCCCAGCATTTT. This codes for CASSITGSNQPQHF.

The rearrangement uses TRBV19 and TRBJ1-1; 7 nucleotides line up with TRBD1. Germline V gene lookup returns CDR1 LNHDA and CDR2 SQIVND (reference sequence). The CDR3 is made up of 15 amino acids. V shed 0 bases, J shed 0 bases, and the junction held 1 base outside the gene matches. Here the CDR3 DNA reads TGTGCCAGTAGTATAGAGGGACAGATGAACACTGAAGCTTTCTTT. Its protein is CASSIEGQMNTEAFF. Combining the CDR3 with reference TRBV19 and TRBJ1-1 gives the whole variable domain DGGITQSPKYLFRKEGQNVTLSCEQNLNHDAMYWYRQDPGQGLRLIYYSQIVNDFQKGDIAEGYSVSREKKESFPLTVTSAQKNPTAFYLCASSIEGQMNTEAFFGQGTRLTVV.

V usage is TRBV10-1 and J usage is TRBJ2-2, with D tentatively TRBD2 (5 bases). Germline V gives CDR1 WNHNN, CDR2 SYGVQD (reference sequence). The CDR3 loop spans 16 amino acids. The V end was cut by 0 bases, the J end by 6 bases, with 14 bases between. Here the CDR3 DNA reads TGCGCCAGCAGTGAGTCGAGTGTCGGGAAGGCCGGGGAGCTGTTTTTT. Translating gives CASSESSVGKAGELFF.

The CDR3 DNA is TGTGCCAGCAGCCCACATGCGCCTATTGGCGAGCAGTACTTC. Residues: CASSPHAPIGEQYF. The V gene is TRBV7-9, the J gene TRBJ2-7, with D hard to call. CDR1 is SEHNR, CDR2 FQNEAQ, per germline (reference sequence). V lost 5 bases, J lost 6 bases, and 17 bases lay in between. This CDR3 region has 14 residues.

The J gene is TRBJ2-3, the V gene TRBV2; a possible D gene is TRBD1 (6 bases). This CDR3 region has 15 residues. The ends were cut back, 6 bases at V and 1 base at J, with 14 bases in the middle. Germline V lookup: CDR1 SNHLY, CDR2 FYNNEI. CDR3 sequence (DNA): TGTGCCAGCAGGTACAGGGCCACCGGCACAGATACGCAGTATTTT. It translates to CASRYRATGTDTQYF. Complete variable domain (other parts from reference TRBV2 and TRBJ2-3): EPEVTQTPSHQVTQMGQEVILRCVPISNHLYFYWYRQILGQKVEFLVSFYNNEISEKSEIFDDQFSVERPDGSNFTLKIRSTKLEDSAMYFCASRYRATGTDTQYFGPGTRLTVL.

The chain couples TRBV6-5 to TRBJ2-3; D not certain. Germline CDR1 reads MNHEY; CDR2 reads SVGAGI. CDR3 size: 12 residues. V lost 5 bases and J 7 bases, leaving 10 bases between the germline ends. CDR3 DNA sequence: TGTGCCAGCAGTACACGAGAAAATACGCAGTATTTT. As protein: CASSTRENTQYF.

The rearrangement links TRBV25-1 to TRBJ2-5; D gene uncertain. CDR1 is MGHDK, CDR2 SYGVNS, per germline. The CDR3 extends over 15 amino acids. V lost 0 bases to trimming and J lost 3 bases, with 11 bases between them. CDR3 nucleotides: TGTGCCAGCAGTGAATACTTAGGGTTCAAAGAGACCCAGTACTTC. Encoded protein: CASSEYLGFKETQYF.

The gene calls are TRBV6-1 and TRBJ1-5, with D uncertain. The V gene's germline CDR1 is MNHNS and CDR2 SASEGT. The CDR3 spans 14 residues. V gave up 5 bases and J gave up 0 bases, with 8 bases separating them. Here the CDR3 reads CASSNLNSNQPQHF. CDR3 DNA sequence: TGTGCCAGCAGTAACTTGAATAGCAATCAGCCCCAGCATTTT.